These T cell receptor beta chains were read from a single sample in a study of chemoradiotherapy in HPV16-positive cancers. Data came from immunoSEQ multiplex PCR; TCRdb stores just in-frame clones and leaves some out. The table records about 12,000 clones, around 72% of them present only once. Sample collection occurred from a patient who underwent chemoradiotherapy. These TCRs come from a human donor with HPV-associated anogenital cancer. Each CDR3 is given with its conserved first and last residue.

v_gene: TRBV2; len: 16; j_gene: TRBJ2-3; CDR3aa: CASSGVLAGGGDTQYF
v_gene: TRBV7-3; len: 20; j_gene: TRBJ2-2; CDR3aa: CASSSGLAGGLGYDTGELFF
v_gene: TRBV19; len: 14; j_gene: TRBJ2-2; CDR3aa: CASKRSANTGELFF
v_gene: TRBV19; len: 14; j_gene: TRBJ1-2; CDR3aa: CASSILQQGQGYTF
v_gene: TRBV28; len: 18; j_gene: TRBJ2-7; CDR3aa: CASSFSTSSGRASYEQYF
v_gene: TRBV6-5; len: 13; j_gene: TRBJ2-7; CDR3aa: CASQKREGHEQYF
v_gene: TRBV19; len: 14; j_gene: TRBJ2-3; CDR3aa: CASSTIRESDTQYF
v_gene: TRBV7-2; len: 18; j_gene: TRBJ2-7; CDR3aa: CASSLRSSKGLLFYEQYF
v_gene: TRBV10-1; len: 17; j_gene: TRBJ1-2; CDR3aa: CASSESRDRGRDYGYTF
v_gene: TRBV15; len: 16; j_gene: .; CDR3aa: CATSRMGSGGGSEQYF
v_gene: TRBV30; len: 13; j_gene: TRBJ1-6; CDR3aa: CAWRGVVGSPLHF
v_gene: TRBV28; len: 14; j_gene: TRBJ1-5; CDR3aa: CASRPTGDCQPQHF
v_gene: TRBV6-1; len: 14; j_gene: TRBJ1-2; CDR3aa: CASSVNGVGYGYTF
v_gene: TRBV2; len: 14; j_gene: TRBJ1-2; CDR3aa: CAFSVNSGGTGYTF
v_gene: TRBV11-3; len: 16; j_gene: TRBJ2-5; CDR3aa: CASSLGSGNERETQYF
v_gene: TRBV7-8; len: 14; j_gene: TRBJ2-7; CDR3aa: CASSLMRGSYEQYF
v_gene: TRBV5-6; len: 15; j_gene: TRBJ2-3; CDR3aa: CASSLEGQGTDTQYF
v_gene: TRBV25-1; len: 14; j_gene: TRBJ2-7; CDR3aa: CASSETASFYEQYF
v_gene: TRBV9; len: 15; j_gene: TRBJ1-1; CDR3aa: CASSPTMDSHTEAFF
v_gene: TRBV11-1; len: 14; j_gene: TRBJ2-1; CDR3aa: CASSLGARGMEQFF
v_gene: TRBV29-1; len: 13; j_gene: TRBJ2-1; CDR3aa: CSFVGETYNEQFF
v_gene: TRBV5-1; len: 14; j_gene: TRBJ2-7; CDR3aa: CASSQGRPFREQYF
v_gene: TRBV4-3; len: 15; j_gene: TRBJ2-3; CDR3aa: CASSQDPILTDTQYF
v_gene: TRBV6-1; len: 16; j_gene: TRBJ2-1; CDR3aa: CASSESWTGSYNEQFF
v_gene: TRBV5-8; len: 14; j_gene: TRBJ2-7; CDR3aa: CASRLKSGGNEQYF
v_gene: TRBV6-1; len: 15; j_gene: TRBJ2-7; CDR3aa: CASSEGTSGSYEQYF
v_gene: TRBV6-5; len: 16; j_gene: TRBJ2-5; CDR3aa: CASSSEVAGVQETQYF
v_gene: TRBV7-6; len: 16; j_gene: TRBJ2-3; CDR3aa: CASSQTTGVSTDTQYF
v_gene: TRBV15; len: 18; j_gene: TRBJ1-5; CDR3aa: CATSRGDRVGYSNQPQHF
v_gene: TRBV19; len: 14; j_gene: TRBJ2-7; CDR3aa: CASSMGTESYEQYF
v_gene: TRBV5-4; len: 17; j_gene: TRBJ2-3; CDR3aa: CASSRVTSGTSTDTQYF
v_gene: TRBV2; len: 11; j_gene: TRBJ2-7; CDR3aa: CASSEKWEQYF
v_gene: TRBV2; len: 14; j_gene: TRBJ2-1; CDR3aa: CASSGLQGYFEQFF
v_gene: TRBV19; len: 15; j_gene: TRBJ2-1; CDR3aa: CASSNGQGTYNEQFF
v_gene: TRBV28; len: 13; j_gene: TRBJ2-1; CDR3aa: CASSLWTVNEQFF
v_gene: TRBV18; len: 11; j_gene: TRBJ1-1; CDR3aa: CASSTGFEAFF
v_gene: TRBV27; len: 15; j_gene: TRBJ1-1; CDR3aa: CASSHVDLMNTEAFF
v_gene: TRBV6-1; len: 13; j_gene: TRBJ1-5; CDR3aa: CASKGGGNQPQHF
v_gene: TRBV2; len: 14; j_gene: TRBJ1-2; CDR3aa: CASSTRTGRYGYTF